Listed here are 12 T cell receptor beta chains from one sample, sequenced in a study of blood T cell repertoires in COVID-19 (TCRdb year 2020). Libraries were constructed by the immunoSEQ multiplex PCR assay. Entries here come from immuneACCESS through TCRdb and include only in-frame sequences with V and J called. Some clones fail to appear in such tables; in the studies checked, an unresolved V gene covers under half of the shortfall, and the cause of the remainder is unknown. This sample has 45,000 to 65,000 clones in its table, and roughly nine tenths of those were observed once. The leading ten clones occupy 3.9% of the sample. Sequences were obtained from peripheral blood. These receptors were obtained from a man aged 45-60 years with acute or convalescent COVID-19.

The sample holds one count of this clone. V gene TRBV19 combines with J gene TRBJ2-5, with D uncertain. V lost 4 bases and J lost 4, with 13 bases in between. This CDR3 is built from 14 residues. Looked up from germline, CDR1 is LNHDA and CDR2 is SQIVND (reference sequence). CDR3 amino acids: CASSTSSLRETQYF. The DNA of the CDR3 is TGTGCCAGTAGTACATCATCCTTGCGAGAGACCCAGTACTTC.

The CDR3 DNA is TGCGCCAGCAGCTTGAGTAGCCTGGAAGCCAAAAACATTCAGTACTTC. Translation: CASSLSSLEAKNIQYF. The V and J genes are TRBV5-1 and TRBJ2-4; no clear D. The CDR3 runs 16 residues. Trimming took 1 base from V and 0 from J, leaving 11 bases between them. Looked up from germline, CDR1 is SGHRS and CDR2 is YFSETQ.

This clone was recorded a few times. The chain combines TRBV4-3 with TRBJ1-6; 7 bases line up with TRBD1. This CDR3 is built from 15 residues. The ends lost 4 bases at V and 8 bases at J; junction bases unmatched: 8. Per the germline V gene, CDR1 is LGHNA and CDR2 is YSLEER. This CDR3 reads CASSLGGRGDSPLHF. The CDR3, as DNA: TGCGCCAGCAGCCTTGGGGGCAGGGGGGATTCACCCCTCCACTTT.

CDR3 sequence: CASSEWKQGTEAFF. Written as DNA, the CDR3 is TGTGCCAGCAGTGAATGGAAACAGGGGACTGAAGCTTTCTTT. The chain is built from TRBV6-1 and TRBJ1-1; 7 nucleotides line up with TRBD1. Trimming took 2 bases from V and 5 from J; bases not matched to a gene: 5. Germline-derived CDR1 and CDR2 are MNHNS and SASEGT. CDR3 length: 14 residues.

This clone is a singleton in its sample. CDR3 sequence: CASSLGGTGNYGYTF. The CDR3 DNA is TGTGCCAGCAGCTTGGGGGGGACGGGTAACTATGGCTACACCTTC. The genes are TRBV7-9 and TRBJ1-2; maybe TRBD1 (5 bases). Trimming stripped 3 bases from V and 1 base from J, with 12 bases between. The CDR3 has 15 residues. Germline CDR1 is SEHNR and CDR2 is FQNEAQ (reference sequence).

In this sample, this clone turned up once. This chain joins TRBV30 and TRBJ2-1, with TRBD2 identical over 10 bases. Germline CDR1 GTSNPN, CDR2 SVGIG (reference sequence). Unmatched junction bases numbered 10, after V lost 1 base and J lost 4 bases. The CDR3 has 17 amino acids. DNA for the CDR3: TGTGCCTGGAGTGCAAGAGGACTAGCGGTTAGGTACAATGAGCAGTTCTTC. Protein product: CAWSARGLAVRYNEQFF.

Only one count was recorded for this clone. V is TRBV29-1 and J is TRBJ2-5; D is undetermined. This CDR3 is 13 amino acids long. Trimming pared 7 bases from V and 5 bases from J, leaving 17 bases between. The V gene's germline CDR1 is SQVTM and CDR2 ANQGSEA. The CDR3 DNA sequence: TGCAGCGAATCCCGGCGGTCGCGGGAGACCCAGTACTTC. Translation gives CSESRRSRETQYF.

The gene calls are TRBV19 and TRBJ1-1, with 7 positions matching TRBD1. CDR1 and CDR2 from the germline V gene are LNHDA and SQIVND (reference sequence). The junction had 5 bases not matched to a gene; V was cut back by 6 bases and J by 4 bases. CDR3 length equals 13 residues. The chain's CDR3 is CASRTDRATEAFF. CDR3 in DNA: TGTGCCAGTAGGACCGACAGGGCCACTGAAGCTTTCTTT.

The chain couples TRBV2 to TRBJ2-5; 12 bases align to TRBD2. This CDR3 is 17 amino acids long. Per the germline V gene, CDR1 is SNHLY and CDR2 is FYNNEI. The ends lost 4 bases at V and 5 bases at J; junction bases unmatched: 11. The CDR3 region is CASSALAGGGLSETQYF. In DNA form, the CDR3 reads TGTGCCAGCAGTGCGCTAGCGGGGGGGGGCCTGTCGGAGACCCAGTACTTC.

The chain employs TRBV5-6 and TRBJ2-7; 7 positions agree with TRBD1. Germline V gene data show CDR1 as SGHDT and CDR2 as YYEEEE. The CDR3 totals 14 residues. V shed 2 bases, J shed 1 base, and the junction held 3 bases outside the gene matches. In DNA, the CDR3 is TGTGCCAGCAGCTTCGGACAGGATTCCTACGAGCAGTACTTC. It translates to CASSFGQDSYEQYF.

J is TRBJ1-4 and V is TRBV18; TRBD1 aligns across 8 bases. The CDR3 is made up of 15 amino acids. Per germline, CDR1 KGHSH and CDR2 LQKENI. V lost 3 bases, J lost 6 bases, and 6 bases stayed unmatched. The CDR3 loop is CASSPGQGGDEKLFF. CDR3 sequence (DNA): TGTGCCAGCTCACCCGGACAGGGAGGGGATGAAAAACTGTTTTTT.

The rearrangement uses TRBV13 and TRBJ2-7; TRBD2 matches at 7 bases. The CDR3 sequence is 14 residues long. After removal of 5 bases from V and 3 bases from J, the junction contained 7 bases not matched to a gene. Germline lookup yields CDR1 PRHDT and CDR2 FYEKMQ (reference sequence). In DNA form, the CDR3 reads TGTGCCAGCAGCCAGAGCGGGAACTTCTACGAGCAGTACTTC. It codes for CASSQSGNFYEQYF. Together with reference TRBV13 and TRBJ2-7, the CDR3 gives the full variable domain: AAGVIQSPRHLIKEKRETATLKCYPIPRHDTVYWYQQGPGQDPQFLISFYEKMQSDKGSIPDRFSAQQFSDYHSELNMSSLELGDSALYFCASSQSGNFYEQYFGPGTRLTVT.